The 25 T cell receptor beta chains given below trace back to one sample, sequenced in a study of vaccination and CD4 T cells after COVID-19. This sample's treatment: roughly ten-day PBMC culture with coronavirus spike peptide pools or control peptides (ViraFEST assay). Their cognate antigens are unknown. Oncomine TCR Beta short-read sequencing was applied to DNA from cultured CD4+ T cells. TCRdb reanalysed the PCR reads using MiXCR and keeps one entry per CDR3 protein. The table lists fewer than 20,000 distinct CDR3 sequences, approximately 50% of them singletons. Sample: cultured CD4+ T cells from blood, taken after SARS-CoV-2 vaccination. These receptors came from a human donor with COVID-19.

Only one count was recorded for this clonotype. The rearrangement links TRBV6-1 to TRBJ2-7; 9 bases line up with TRBD1. This CDR3 has 15 residues. V lost 0 bases and J lost 7; bases outside the gene matches: 7. Per the germline V gene, CDR1 is MNHNS and CDR2 is SASEGT. The CDR3 spells CASSEASTGGQEQYF. CDR3 nucleotide sequence: TGTGCCAGCAGTGAAGCGTCTACAGGGGGCCAAGAGCAGTACTTC.

This chain joins TRBV27 and TRBJ2-3, with 9 bases lining up with TRBD2. J was trimmed by 4 bases and V by 6 bases; bases with no gene match: 17. This CDR3 comprises 18 residues. The V gene's germline CDR1 is MNHEY and CDR2 SMNVEV (reference sequence). The CDR3 loop is CASRKIGTSPRSADTQYF. The CDR3 nucleotides are TGTGCCAGCAGAAAAATCGGGACTAGCCCTAGATCTGCAGATACGCAGTATTTT.

In this sample, this clonotype turned up once. The chain carries TRBV20-1 and TRBJ2-5; 12 bases match TRBD1. V trimming: 5 bases; J trimming: 4 bases; junction bases outside the gene matches: 8. The CDR3 has 15 residues. Germline assignment: CDR1 DFQATT and CDR2 SNEGSKA (reference sequence). In DNA form, the CDR3 reads TGCAGTGCTGAACCGGGACAGGGGGCTTCAGAGACCCAGTACTTC. Translated: CSAEPGQGASETQYF.

V and J are TRBV18 and TRBJ2-2, with TRBD1 matching over 8 bases. Germline CDR1 is KGHSH and CDR2 is LQKENI. This CDR3 is 17 amino acids long. Trimming removed 3 bases from V and 4 bases from J; junction bases left unmatched: 10. Here the CDR3 DNA reads TGTGCCAGCTCACCTATTCTGGGACAGGTTAGCACCGGGGAGCTGTTTTTT. Protein product: CASSPILGQVSTGELFF.

The chain has TRBV7-2 and TRBJ1-1; D uncertain. In germline, CDR1 is SGHTA, CDR2 FQGNSA. The CDR3 length is 15 residues. Deletions cut 5 bases from V and 2 bases from J, with 15 bases between. CDR3 nucleotides: TGTGCCAGCAGCACTGGTCTCTGGGGAAACACTGAAGCTTTCTTT. Protein product: CASSTGLWGNTEAFF.

The rearrangement joins TRBV19 to TRBJ2-5; D is possibly TRBD2 (6 bases). V was trimmed by 1 base and J by 4 bases, leaving 7 bases between them. The germline CDR1 and CDR2 sequences are LNHDA and SQIVND (reference sequence). The CDR3 is 13 amino acids. The CDR3 is CASSIGGVETQYF. CDR3 nucleotides: TGTGCCAGTAGTATAGGGGGGGTAGAGACCCAGTACTTC.

V and J are TRBV12-3 or TRBV12-4 and TRBJ1-2; the match to TRBD1 covers 8 bases. This CDR3 contains 13 residues. J lost 7 bases, V lost 8 bases, and 9 bases had no gene match. In nucleotides, the CDR3 is TGTGCCAGCTATATAACAGGGGGAGGTGGCTACACCTTC. It encodes CASYITGGGGYTF.

In its sample, this clonotype was seen a few times. V and J are TRBV6-5 and TRBJ2-6, with D perhaps matching TRBD1 (5 bases). The CDR3 runs 17 residues. V was cut by 2 bases and J by 0 bases, with 11 bases left in between. CDR1 MNHEY and CDR2 SVGAGI come from the germline V gene. This CDR3 reads CASSYQGLFSGANVLTF. In DNA, the CDR3 is TGTGCCAGCAGTTACCAGGGTCTATTCTCTGGGGCCAACGTCCTGACTTTC.

The chain has TRBV6-2 or TRBV6-3 and TRBJ1-6, with D unresolved. V shed 8 bases and J shed 0 bases, with 11 bases lying between them. The CDR3 has 15 amino acids. Germline loops: CDR1 MNHEY, CDR2 SVGEGT. The CDR3 is CASLQQSSYNSPLHF. CDR3 DNA: TGTGCCAGCCTTCAACAGAGCTCCTATAATTCACCCCTCCACTTT.

This rearrangement joins TRBV7-6 to TRBJ2-5, with TRBD2 identical over 9 bases. This CDR3 contains 15 residues. Germline CDR1 and CDR2: SGHVS and FNYEAQ. V lost 1 base to trimming and J lost 7 bases; unmatched junction nucleotides: 7. In DNA form, the CDR3 reads TGTGCCAGCAGCTTAGATAGCGGGGGCTCTCGGACCCAGTACTTC. This codes for CASSLDSGGSRTQYF.

This chain links TRBV7-9 with TRBJ1-2, with TRBD1 identical over 8 bases. Germline V CDR1 and CDR2: SEHNR, FQNEAQ (reference sequence). The CDR3 sequence is 15 residues long. V shed 5 bases and J 4 bases; nucleotides not matched to a gene: 9. The chain's CDR3 is CASSIQGVTGYGYTF. The CDR3 DNA is TGTGCCAGCAGCATACAGGGGGTCACAGGCTATGGCTACACCTTC.

The chain has TRBV7-8 and TRBJ2-1; 12 bases fit TRBD2. The junction had 11 bases not matched to a gene; V was cut back by 5 bases and J by 3 bases. The CDR3 sequence is 18 residues long. The germline V gene has CDR1 SGHVS and CDR2 FQNEAQ. CDR3 DNA sequence: TGTGCCAGCAGCACTAAAACCCTAGCGGGGGGGAACTACAATGAGCAGTTCTTC. Amino acid sequence: CASSTKTLAGGNYNEQFF. Filled out from reference TRBV7-8 and TRBJ2-1, the complete variable domain reads GAGVSQSPRYKVAKRGQDVALRCDPISGHVSLFWYQQALGQGPEFLTYFQNEAQLDKSGLPSDRFFAERPEGSVSTLKIQRTQQEDSAVYLCASSTKTLAGGNYNEQFFGPGTRLTVL.

This clonotype was observed a few times. The CDR3 reads CATSETLGSHTSNQPQHF. The CDR3 nucleotides read TGTGCCACCAGTGAAACCCTGGGCAGTCACACTAGCAATCAGCCCCAGCATTTT. The chain uses TRBV24-1 and TRBJ1-5; D is unclear. Germline CDR1 and CDR2: KGHDR and SFDVKD. The CDR3 length is 18 residues. V was trimmed by 4 bases and J by 0 bases, leaving 18 bases between them.

The rearrangement joins TRBV7-9 to TRBJ1-4; TRBD1 might be the D (5 bases). V was trimmed by 4 bases and J by 5 bases, leaving 8 bases between them. The CDR3 is 13 residues long. The germline V gene has CDR1 SEHNR and CDR2 FQNEAQ (reference sequence). This chain's CDR3 is CASSSRGNEKLFF. The DNA of the CDR3 is TGTGCCAGCAGCTCCCGGGGGAATGAAAAACTGTTTTTT.

This chain uses TRBV19 with TRBJ2-3; D is possibly TRBD1 (6 bases). The CDR3 consists of 12 residues. Per germline, CDR1 LNHDA and CDR2 SQIVND (reference sequence). V shed 2 bases and J shed 6 bases, with 6 bases lying between them. CDR3 bases: TGTGCCAGTAGTATAAGGGGGGATACGCAGTATTTT. This gives the protein CASSIRGDTQYF.

There are a few counts of this clonotype. The chain joins TRBV20-1 to TRBJ2-7; perhaps TRBD2 as D (5 bases). Trimming removed 5 bases at V and 1 base at J, with 21 bases between. Germline CDR1 DFQATT, CDR2 SNEGSKA (reference sequence). CDR3 length: 16 amino acids. The CDR3 spells CSAPPAGGSFSYEQYF. The CDR3 DNA sequence: TGCAGTGCTCCTCCCGCGGGTGGGTCCTTTTCCTACGAGCAGTACTTC.

The chain combines TRBV21-1 with TRBJ1-2; the table names TRBD1, a call not compared with the DNA. TRBV21-1 represents a pseudogene. The CDR3 extends over 16 amino acids. The DNA of the CDR3 is TGTGCCAGCAGCAACCGTACCGCCGGGACAGTAAGCGGCTACACCTTC. Translated, it gives CASSNRTAGTVSGYTF.

This chain connects TRBV6-4 to TRBJ1-2, with 7 nucleotides matching TRBD1. Germline V lookup: CDR1 MRHNA, CDR2 SNTAGT. The V and J ends lost 2 bases and 4 bases, in that order; junction bases with no gene match: 13. The CDR3 covers 17 residues. CDR3 DNA: TGTGCCAGCAGTGACACGGACCGGGACAGTCCCTTCTATGGCTACACCTTC. Protein: CASSDTDRDSPFYGYTF.

In its sample, this clonotype was seen a few times. This chain connects TRBV7-9 to TRBJ1-5, with D hard to call. This CDR3 has 12 amino acids. V lost 8 bases and J lost 3, with 8 bases in between. From germline, CDR1 is SEHNR and CDR2 FQNEAQ (reference sequence). The CDR3 loop reads CASGQDNQPQHF. The CDR3 bases are TGTGCCAGCGGGCAGGACAATCAGCCCCAGCATTTT.

This clonotype appeared a few times. The J gene is TRBJ1-1, the V gene TRBV6-5; D is ambiguous. Trimming took off 0 bases at V and 1 base at J, with 9 bases between the two ends. Per the germline V gene, CDR1 is MNHEY and CDR2 is SVGAGI. This CDR3 is 15 amino acids long. CDR3 protein: CASSYSRQQNTEAFF. The CDR3, as DNA: TGTGCCAGCAGTTACTCTAGGCAGCAGAACACTGAAGCTTTCTTT.

This clonotype was detected only a few times. The genes are TRBV10-3 and TRBJ1-1; D might be TRBD1 (6 bases). Trimming shortened V by 1 base and J by 1 base, and 13 bases separated the two germline ends. The CDR3 has 16 amino acids. Germline CDR1 and CDR2: ENHRY and SYGVKD. The DNA for the CDR3 is TGTGCCATCAGTGAGTTCCACAGGGTCGGGAACACTGAAGCTTTCTTT. It encodes CAISEFHRVGNTEAFF.

This chain joins TRBV4-1 and TRBJ2-1; 9 bases line up with TRBD2. This CDR3 comprises 17 residues. Germline V CDR1 and CDR2: MGHRA, YSYEKL. The V gene end was trimmed by 0 bases and the J gene end by 6 bases; junction bases not matched to a gene: 9. The CDR3 is CASSQERSGGYGNEQFF. The CDR3 DNA follows: TGCGCCAGCAGCCAAGAAAGGAGCGGGGGGTACGGCAATGAGCAGTTCTTC.

The chain is built from TRBV6-2 or TRBV6-3 and TRBJ2-7; weak D call: TRBD2 (5 bases). This CDR3 has 12 amino acids. CDR1 and CDR2 from the germline V gene are MNHEY and SVGEGT. With 11 bases removed from V and 3 bases from J, the gap between germline ends came to 14 bases. This chain's CDR3 is CAAGQIVYEQYF. The CDR3 DNA reads TGTGCCGCGGGCCAGATTGTCTACGAGCAGTACTTC.

The V call is TRBV6-1, the J call TRBJ2-7, with D perhaps matching TRBD1 (6 bases). The CDR3 is 11 residues long. Germline lookup yields CDR1 MNHNS and CDR2 SASEGT. The germline V and J ends were trimmed by 8 bases and 1 base, with 6 bases remaining between them. CDR3 region: CASGQSYEQYF. Written as DNA, the CDR3 is TGTGCCAGCGGACAGTCCTACGAGCAGTACTTC.

The rearrangement uses TRBV24-1 and TRBJ2-5; possibly TRBD1 for D (6 bases). There are 15 residues in the CDR3. Between the trimmed V and J ends, which lost 3 bases and 5 bases, there was a span of 15 bases. Germline assignment: CDR1 KGHDR and CDR2 SFDVKD. This CDR3 reads CATSDPAPGEETQYF. In DNA, the CDR3 is TGTGCCACCAGTGATCCCGCTCCAGGGGAGGAGACCCAGTACTTC.